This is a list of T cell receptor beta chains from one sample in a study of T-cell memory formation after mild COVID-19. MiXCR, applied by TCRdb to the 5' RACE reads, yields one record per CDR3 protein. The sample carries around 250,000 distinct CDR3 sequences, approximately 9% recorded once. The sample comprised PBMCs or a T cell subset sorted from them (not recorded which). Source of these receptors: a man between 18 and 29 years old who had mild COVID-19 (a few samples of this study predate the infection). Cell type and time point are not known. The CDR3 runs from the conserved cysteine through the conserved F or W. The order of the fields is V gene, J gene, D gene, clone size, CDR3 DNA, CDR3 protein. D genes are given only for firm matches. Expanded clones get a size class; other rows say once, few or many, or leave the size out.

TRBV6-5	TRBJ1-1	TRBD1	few	TGTGCCAGCACCACGACAGGGGACACTGAAGCTTTCTTT	CASTTTGDTEAFF
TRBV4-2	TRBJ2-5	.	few	TGTGCCAGCAGCCAAGAGCGGAAAATCCAAGAGACCCAGTACTTC	CASSQERKIQETQYF
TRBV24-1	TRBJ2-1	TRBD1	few	TGTGCCACCAGTGATGGGGGGGGGACAGGGCCCCGAAATGAGCAGTTCTTC	CATSDGGGTGPRNEQFF
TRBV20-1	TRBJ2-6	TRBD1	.	TGCAGTGTCCCAGGGGGCGGCGTCCTGACTTTC	CSVPGGGVLTF
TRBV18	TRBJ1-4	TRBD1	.	TGTGCCAGCTCACCCGCAGGGGGGAATGAAAAACTGTTTTTT	CASSPAGGNEKLFF
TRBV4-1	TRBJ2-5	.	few	TGCGCCAGCAGCCAAGAGTCCAGCGGCCAAGAGACCCAGTACTTC	CASSQESSGQETQYF
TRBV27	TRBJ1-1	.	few	TGTGCCAGCAGTTTGAATCCGGGGGGCCGGACTGAAGCTTTCTTT	CASSLNPGGRTEAFF
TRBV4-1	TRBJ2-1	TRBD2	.	TGCGCCAGCAGCCCCAATATCGGGGGGGATCAGTTCTTC	CASSPNIGGDQFF
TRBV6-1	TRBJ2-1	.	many	TGTGCCAGCAAGGCGGGGACAGTGGGGAATGAGCAGTTCTTC	CASKAGTVGNEQFF
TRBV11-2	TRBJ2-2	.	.	TGTGCCAGCAGCCCCCGGTGGTCTTCGAACACCGGGGAGCTGTTTTTT	CASSPRWSSNTGELFF
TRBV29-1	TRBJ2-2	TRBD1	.	TGCAGCGTAAAGGACAGGGGGGAGACCGGGGAGCTGTTTTTT	CSVKDRGETGELFF
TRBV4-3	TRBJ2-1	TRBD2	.	TGCGCCAGCAGCCAAGAGGCGGCTAGCGGGGGGGCATCCGAGCAGTTCTTC	CASSQEAASGGASEQFF
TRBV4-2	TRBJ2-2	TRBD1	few	TGTGCCAGCAGCCAACTGACAGGGTCAGGGACCGGGGAGCTGTTTTTT	CASSQLTGSGTGELFF
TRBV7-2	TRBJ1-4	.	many	TGTGCCAGCAGCGATGGATCAGGTTATGAAAAACTGTTTTTT	CASSDGSGYEKLFF
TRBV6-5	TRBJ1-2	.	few	TGTGCCAGTCGGAGGCGGGCGGGGAACTATGGCTACACCTTC	CASRRRAGNYGYTF
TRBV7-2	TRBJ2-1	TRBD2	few	TGTGCCAGCAGCTTAGAAGGGCTAGCGGGGGCCGCGGAGCAGTTCTTC	CASSLEGLAGAAEQFF
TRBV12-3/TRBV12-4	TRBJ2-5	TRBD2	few	TGTGCCAGCAGCCCAACGCAAACTAGCGGGGGGGGCCTAGAGACCCAGTACTTC	CASSPTQTSGGGLETQYF
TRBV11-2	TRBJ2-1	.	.	TGTGCCAGCAGCTTTTATTCTCATAGTGAGCAGTTCTTC	CASSFYSHSEQFF
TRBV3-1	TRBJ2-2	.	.	TGTGCCAGCAGCCAGAGGGCCCCAGGGACCGGGGAGCTGTTTTTT	CASSQRAPGTGELFF
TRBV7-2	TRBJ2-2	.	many	TGTGCCAGCAGCTGGCCCTCCTTTGGGAGCGGGGAGCTGTTTTTT	CASSWPSFGSGELFF
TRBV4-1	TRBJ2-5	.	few	TGCGCCAGCAGCCAAGAGCTCCAGCTGCCATGGGAGACCCAGTACTTC	CASSQELQLPWETQYF
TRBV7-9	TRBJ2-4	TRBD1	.	TGTGCCAGCAGCCACGGCCAGGGACAGGGATTCGGGTGGGACATTCAGTACTTC	CASSHGQGQGFGWDIQYF
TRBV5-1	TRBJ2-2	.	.	TGCGCCAGCAGGACGGGCGCCGGGGAGCTGTTTTTT	CASRTGAGELFF
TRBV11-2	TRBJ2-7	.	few	TGTGCCAGCAGCTCCGGGACGGCTGCCATCTACGAGCAGTACTTC	CASSSGTAAIYEQYF
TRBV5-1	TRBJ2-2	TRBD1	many	TGCGCCAGTGGACAGGGCAACACCGGGGAGCTGTTTTTT	CASGQGNTGELFF
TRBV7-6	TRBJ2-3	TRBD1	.	TGTGCCAGCAGCTCGGGACAGGGGCTCGATACGCAGTATTTT	CASSSGQGLDTQYF
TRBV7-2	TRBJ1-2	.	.	TGTGCCAGCAGACCGACAGAGTATGGCTACACCTTC	CASRPTEYGYTF
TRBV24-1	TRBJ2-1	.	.	TGTGCCACCAGGTCGGGACGGAACAATGAGCAGTTCTTC	CATRSGRNNEQFF
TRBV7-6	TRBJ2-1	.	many	TGTGCCAGCAGCGTAGGGATCTACAATGAGCAGTTCTTC	CASSVGIYNEQFF
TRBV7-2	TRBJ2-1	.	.	TGTGCCAGTAGACGGGCGGGGCCATACAATGAGCAGTTCTTC	CASRRAGPYNEQFF
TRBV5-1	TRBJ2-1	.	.	TGCGCCAGCGGGCTCCGTGATGAGCAGTTCTTC	CASGLRDEQFF
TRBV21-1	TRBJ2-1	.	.	TGTGCCAGCAGCAAAAGCCTACCGTCGGAGCCGGAGTACAATGAGCAGTTCTTC	CASSKSLPSEPEYNEQFF
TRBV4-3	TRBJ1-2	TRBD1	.	TGCGCCAGCAGCCAGGGACAGGGACTTACCCAGAACTATGGCTACACCTTC	CASSQGQGLTQNYGYTF
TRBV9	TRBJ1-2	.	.	TGTGCCAGCAGCGTAGCAGGGGCGCTTGGCTACACCTTC	CASSVAGALGYTF
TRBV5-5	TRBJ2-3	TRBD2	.	TGTGCCAGCAGCTTGCGGGGACTAGCGGGTTACACAGATACGCAGTATTTT	CASSLRGLAGYTDTQYF
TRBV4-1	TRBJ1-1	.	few	TGCGCCAGCAGCCAACGGTCCCCGGGGACTGAAGCTTTCTTT	CASSQRSPGTEAFF
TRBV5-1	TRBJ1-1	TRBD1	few	TGCGCCAGCAGCTTGGCCAGGGACAGGGAGACTGAAGCTTTCTTT	CASSLARDRETEAFF
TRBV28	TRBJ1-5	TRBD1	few	TGTGCCAGCAGTTTTATTACAGGGGGTGCGGGCAATCAGCCCCAGCATTTT	CASSFITGGAGNQPQHF
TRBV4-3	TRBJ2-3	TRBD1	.	TGCGCCAGCAGCCCCCGACAGGGTTTGGATACGCAGTATTTT	CASSPRQGLDTQYF
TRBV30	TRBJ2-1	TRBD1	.	TGTGCCTGGAGTGTACTTGGCCAGGGGGCTGATGAGCAGTTCTTC	CAWSVLGQGADEQFF
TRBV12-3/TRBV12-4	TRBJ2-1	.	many	TGTGCCAGCACCAACGGACGCAGGACTTCGATTCGCAATGAGCAGTTCTTC	CASTNGRRTSIRNEQFF
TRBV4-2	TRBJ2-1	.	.	TGTGCCAGCAGCCAAGTGGTCCTCACCGTTAATGAGCAGTTCTTC	CASSQVVLTVNEQFF
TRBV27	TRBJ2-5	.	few	TGTGCCAGCAGTTTGAGCCCGGCTACGGCCCAGTACTTC	CASSLSPATAQYF
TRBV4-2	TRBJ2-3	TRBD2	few	TGTGCCAGCAGCCTAGGGGGTGGCGGGGGGGCCACAGATACGCAGTATTTT	CASSLGGGGGATDTQYF
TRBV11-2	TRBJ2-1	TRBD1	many	TGTGCCAGCAGCTTAGGGTGGACAGGTATCAATGAGCAGTTCTTC	CASSLGWTGINEQFF
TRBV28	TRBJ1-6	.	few	TGTGCCAGCAGTTTTGGGGCCAGGGGATCACCCCTCCACTTT	CASSFGARGSPLHF
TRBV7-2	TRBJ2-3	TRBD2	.	TGTGCCAGCAGCTCAGCAGCGGGGGGGTGGGATACGCAGTATTTT	CASSSAAGGWDTQYF
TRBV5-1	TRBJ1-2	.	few	TGCGCCAGCAGCTTGGCTCCTCCTCAACCTCTTGGCTACACCTTC	CASSLAPPQPLGYTF
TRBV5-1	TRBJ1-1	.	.	TGCGCCAGCAGCTTTGCGTCCCCGGGGACTGAAGCTTTCTTT	CASSFASPGTEAFF
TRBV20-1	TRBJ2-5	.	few	TGCAGTGCTACAAAGCAGGTTGTACAAGAGACCCAGTACTTC	CSATKQVVQETQYF
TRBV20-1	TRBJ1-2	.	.	TGCAGTGCTAGAGACCTCCCGGCTGCTTCGGCCCCACCTTTC	CSARDLPAASAPPF
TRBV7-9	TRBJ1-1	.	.	TGTGCCAGCAGCGGACCGTCGCGGCCTCGAGATTTCTTT	CASSGPSRPRDFF
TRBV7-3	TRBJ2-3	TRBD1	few	TGTGCCAGCAGCTCTCAGGGGGCTCGCACAGATACGCAGTATTTT	CASSSQGARTDTQYF
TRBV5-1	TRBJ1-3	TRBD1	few	TGCGCCAGCAGCTCGCAGGGGGCCGGCTCTGGAAACACCATATATTTT	CASSSQGAGSGNTIYF
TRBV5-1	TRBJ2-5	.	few	TGCGCCAGCAGCTTAATCCCCGGTCAAGAGACCCAGTACTTC	CASSLIPGQETQYF
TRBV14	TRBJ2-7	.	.	TGTGCCAGCAGCCTGCAAAGTTGGGGGACCGAGCAGTACTTC	CASSLQSWGTEQYF
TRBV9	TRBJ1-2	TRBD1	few	TGTGCCAGCAGCGCAGGACAGGGTCACTATGGCTACACCTTC	CASSAGQGHYGYTF
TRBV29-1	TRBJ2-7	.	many	TGCAGCGTTGGGGATACATCCTACGAGCAGTACTTC	CSVGDTSYEQYF
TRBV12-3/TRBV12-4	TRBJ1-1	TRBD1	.	TGTGCCAGCAGAGAGGGACAGAGAGCAGCTTTCTTT	CASREGQRAAFF
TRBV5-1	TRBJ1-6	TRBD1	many	TGCGCCAGCAGACCGGACAGGGAGTATTCACCCCTCCACTTT	CASRPDREYSPLHF